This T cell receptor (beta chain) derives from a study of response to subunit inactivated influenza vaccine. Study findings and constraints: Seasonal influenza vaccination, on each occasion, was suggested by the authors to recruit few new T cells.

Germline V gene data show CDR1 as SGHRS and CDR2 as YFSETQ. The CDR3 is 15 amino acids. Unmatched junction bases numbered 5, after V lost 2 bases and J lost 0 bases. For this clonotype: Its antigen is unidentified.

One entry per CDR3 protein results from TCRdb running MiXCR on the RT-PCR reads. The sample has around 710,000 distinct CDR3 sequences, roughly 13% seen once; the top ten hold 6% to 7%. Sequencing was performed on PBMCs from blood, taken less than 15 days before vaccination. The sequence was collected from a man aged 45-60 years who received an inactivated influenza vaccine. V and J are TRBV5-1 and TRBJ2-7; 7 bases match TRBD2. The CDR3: CASSFPPGGSYEQYF. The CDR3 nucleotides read TGCGCCAGCAGCTTCCCACCGGGGGGCTCCTACGAGCAGTACTTC. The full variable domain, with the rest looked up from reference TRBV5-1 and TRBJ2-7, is KAGVTQTPRYLIKTRGQQVTLSCSPISGHRSVSWYQQTPGQGLQFLFEYFSETQRNKGNFPGRFSGRQFSNSRSEMNVSTLELGDSALYLCASSFPPGGSYEQYFGPGTRLTVT.